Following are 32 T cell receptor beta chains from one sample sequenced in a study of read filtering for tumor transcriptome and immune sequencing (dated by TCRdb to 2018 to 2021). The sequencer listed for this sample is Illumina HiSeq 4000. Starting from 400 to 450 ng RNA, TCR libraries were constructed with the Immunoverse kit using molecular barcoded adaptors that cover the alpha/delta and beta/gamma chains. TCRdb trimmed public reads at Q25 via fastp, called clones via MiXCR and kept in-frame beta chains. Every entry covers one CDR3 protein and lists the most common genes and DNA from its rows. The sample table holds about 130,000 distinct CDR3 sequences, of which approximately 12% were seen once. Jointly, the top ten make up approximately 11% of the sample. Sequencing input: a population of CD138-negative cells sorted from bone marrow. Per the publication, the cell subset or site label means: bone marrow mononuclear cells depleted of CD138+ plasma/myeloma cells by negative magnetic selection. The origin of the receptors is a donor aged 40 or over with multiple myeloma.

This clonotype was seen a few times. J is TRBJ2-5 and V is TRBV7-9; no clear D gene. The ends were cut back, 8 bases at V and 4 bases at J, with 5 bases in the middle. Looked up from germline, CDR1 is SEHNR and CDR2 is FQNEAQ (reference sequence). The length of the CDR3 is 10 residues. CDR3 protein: CASGLETQYF. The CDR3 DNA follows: TGTGCCAGCGGCCTAGAGACCCAGTACTTC.

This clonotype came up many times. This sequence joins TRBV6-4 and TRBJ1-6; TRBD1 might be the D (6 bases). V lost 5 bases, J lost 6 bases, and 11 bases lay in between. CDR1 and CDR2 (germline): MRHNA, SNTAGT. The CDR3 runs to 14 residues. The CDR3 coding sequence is TGTGCCAGCAGTATAGGACAGCCTAATTCACCCCTCCACTTT. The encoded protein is CASSIGQPNSPLHF.

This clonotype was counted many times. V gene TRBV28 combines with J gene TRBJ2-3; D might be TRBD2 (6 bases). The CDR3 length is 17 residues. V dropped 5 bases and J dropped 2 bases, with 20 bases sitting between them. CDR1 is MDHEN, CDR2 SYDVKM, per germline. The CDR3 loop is CASSLYPGTEITDTQYF. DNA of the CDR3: TGTGCCAGCAGTCTGTACCCCGGGACTGAAATCACAGATACGCAGTATTTT.

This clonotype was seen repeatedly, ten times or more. The CDR3 reads CASTAGTGNQPQHF. As DNA, the CDR3 is TGTGCCAGCACAGCAGGGACCGGCAATCAGCCCCAGCATTTT. The chain recombines TRBV6-5 with TRBJ1-5; D possibly corresponds to TRBD1 (5 bases). The germline gives CDR1 MNHEY, CDR2 SVGAGI. V shed 7 bases and J shed 2 bases, with 12 bases lying between them. The CDR3 is 14 amino acids.

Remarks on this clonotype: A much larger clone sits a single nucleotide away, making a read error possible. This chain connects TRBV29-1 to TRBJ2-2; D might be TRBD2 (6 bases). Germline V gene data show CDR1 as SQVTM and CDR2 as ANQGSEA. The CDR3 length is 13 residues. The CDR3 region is CSVEKRDPGGLFF. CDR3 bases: TGCAGCGTTGAGAAACGGGACCCCGGGGGGCTGTTTTTT.

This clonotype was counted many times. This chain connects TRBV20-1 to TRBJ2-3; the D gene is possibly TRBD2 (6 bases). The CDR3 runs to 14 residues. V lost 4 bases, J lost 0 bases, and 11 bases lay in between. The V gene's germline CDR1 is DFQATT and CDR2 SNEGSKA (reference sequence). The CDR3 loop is CSATVAVSTDTQYF. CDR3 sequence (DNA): TGCAGTGCTACCGTAGCGGTTAGCACAGATACGCAGTATTTT.

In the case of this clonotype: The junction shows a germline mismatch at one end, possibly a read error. The CDR3 nucleotides are TGTGCCAGCAGCCGGCGGGCCCTCAGACAGGGAAGTGGAAACTCCATATATTTT. It is translated as CASSRRALRQGSGNSIYF. J is TRBJ1-3 and V is TRBV7-2; 7 nucleotides line up with TRBD1. The length of the CDR3 is 18 residues. Per germline, CDR1 SGHTA and CDR2 FQGNSA.

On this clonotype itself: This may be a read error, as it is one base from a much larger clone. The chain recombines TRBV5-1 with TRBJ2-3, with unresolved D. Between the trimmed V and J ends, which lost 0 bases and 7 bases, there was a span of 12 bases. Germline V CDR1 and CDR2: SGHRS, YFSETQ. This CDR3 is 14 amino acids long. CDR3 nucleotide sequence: TGCGCCAGCAGCTTGGGCCGGGCGTCGAATACGCAGTATTTT. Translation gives CASSLGRASNTQYF.

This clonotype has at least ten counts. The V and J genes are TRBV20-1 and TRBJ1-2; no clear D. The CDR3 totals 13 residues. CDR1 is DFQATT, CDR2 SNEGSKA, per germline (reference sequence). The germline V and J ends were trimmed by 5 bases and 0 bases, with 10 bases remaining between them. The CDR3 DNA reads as TGCAGTGCTGCGCTGCCTACTAACTATGGCTACACCTTC. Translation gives CSAALPTNYGYTF.

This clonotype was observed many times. The CDR3 DNA is TGTGCCTGGAGTGTAGGCGGAGGGGTGAATGAGCAGTTCTTC. Amino acids: CAWSVGGGVNEQFF. The chain couples TRBV30 to TRBJ2-1, with D maybe TRBD2 (6 bases). The V end lost 0 bases, the J end lost 7 bases, and 13 bases lay between the germline ends. The length of the CDR3 is 14 residues. CDR1 is GTSNPN, CDR2 SVGIG, per germline (reference sequence).

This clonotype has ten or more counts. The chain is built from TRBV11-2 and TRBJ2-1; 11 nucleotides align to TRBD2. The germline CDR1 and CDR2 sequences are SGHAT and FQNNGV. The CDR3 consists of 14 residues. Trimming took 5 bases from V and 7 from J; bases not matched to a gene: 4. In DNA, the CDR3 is TGTGCCAGCAGCACTAGCGGGGGTAAAAATGAGCAGTTCTTC. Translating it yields CASSTSGGKNEQFF. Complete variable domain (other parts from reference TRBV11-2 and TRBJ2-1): EAGVAQSPRYKIIEKRQSVAFWCNPISGHATLYWYQQILGQGPKLLIQFQNNGVVDDSQLPKDRFSAERLKGVDSTLKIQPAKLEDSAVYLCASSTSGGKNEQFFGPGTRLTVL.

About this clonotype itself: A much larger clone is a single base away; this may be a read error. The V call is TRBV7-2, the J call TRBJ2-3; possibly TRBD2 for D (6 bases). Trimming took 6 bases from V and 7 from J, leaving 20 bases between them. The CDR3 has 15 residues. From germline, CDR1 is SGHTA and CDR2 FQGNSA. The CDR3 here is CASSCTPGLANTQYF. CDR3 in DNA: TGTGCCAGCAGTTGCACCCCGGGACTCGCAAATACGCAGTATTTT.

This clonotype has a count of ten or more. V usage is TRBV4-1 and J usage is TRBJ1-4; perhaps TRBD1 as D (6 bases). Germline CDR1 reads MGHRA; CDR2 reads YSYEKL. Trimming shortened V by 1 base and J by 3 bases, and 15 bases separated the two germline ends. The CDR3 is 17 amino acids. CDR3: CASSQGNGGASNEKLFF. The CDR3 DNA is TGCGCCAGCAGCCAAGGCAACGGGGGCGCTTCTAATGAAAAACTGTTTTTT.

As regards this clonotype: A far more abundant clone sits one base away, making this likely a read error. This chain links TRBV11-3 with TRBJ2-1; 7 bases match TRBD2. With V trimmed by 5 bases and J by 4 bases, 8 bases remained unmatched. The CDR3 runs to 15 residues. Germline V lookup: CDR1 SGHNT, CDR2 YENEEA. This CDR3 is CASSRSSGGYNEQFF. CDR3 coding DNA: TGTGCCAGCAGCCGATCTAGCGGTGGTTACAATGAGCAGTTCTTC.

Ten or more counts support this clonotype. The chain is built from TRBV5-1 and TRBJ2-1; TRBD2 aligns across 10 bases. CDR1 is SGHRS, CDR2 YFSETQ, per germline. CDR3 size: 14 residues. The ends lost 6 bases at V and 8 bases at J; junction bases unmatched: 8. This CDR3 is CASTSGTSVHEQFF. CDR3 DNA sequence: TGCGCCAGCACCTCCGGGACTAGCGTCCATGAGCAGTTCTTC.

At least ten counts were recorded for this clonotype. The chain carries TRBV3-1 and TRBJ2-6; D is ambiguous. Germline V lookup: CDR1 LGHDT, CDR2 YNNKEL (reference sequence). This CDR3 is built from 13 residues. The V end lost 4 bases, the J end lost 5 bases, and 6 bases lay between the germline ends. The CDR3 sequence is CASSPGWANVLTF. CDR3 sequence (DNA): TGTGCCAGCAGCCCCGGCTGGGCCAACGTCCTGACTTTC.

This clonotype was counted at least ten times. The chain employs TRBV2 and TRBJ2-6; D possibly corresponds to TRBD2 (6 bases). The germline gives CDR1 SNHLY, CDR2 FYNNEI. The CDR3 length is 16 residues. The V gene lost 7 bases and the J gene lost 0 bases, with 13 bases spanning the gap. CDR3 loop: CASNRGLNSGANVLTF. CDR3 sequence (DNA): TGTGCCAGCAATCGGGGACTGAACTCTGGGGCCAACGTCCTGACTTTC.

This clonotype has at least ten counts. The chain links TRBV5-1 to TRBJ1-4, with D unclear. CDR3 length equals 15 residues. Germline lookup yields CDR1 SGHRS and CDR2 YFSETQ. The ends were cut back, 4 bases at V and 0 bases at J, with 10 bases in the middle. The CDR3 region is CASSANEATNEKLFF. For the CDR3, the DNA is TGCGCCAGCAGCGCCAACGAAGCAACTAATGAAAAACTGTTTTTT.

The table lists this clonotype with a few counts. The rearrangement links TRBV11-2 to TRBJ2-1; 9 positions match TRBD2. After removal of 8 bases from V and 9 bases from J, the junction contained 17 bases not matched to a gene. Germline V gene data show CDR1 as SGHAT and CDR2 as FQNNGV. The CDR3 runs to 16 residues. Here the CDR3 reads CASRNTLGLAEGEQFF. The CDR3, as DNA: TGTGCCAGCCGCAACACCCTGGGACTAGCTGAGGGTGAGCAGTTCTTC.

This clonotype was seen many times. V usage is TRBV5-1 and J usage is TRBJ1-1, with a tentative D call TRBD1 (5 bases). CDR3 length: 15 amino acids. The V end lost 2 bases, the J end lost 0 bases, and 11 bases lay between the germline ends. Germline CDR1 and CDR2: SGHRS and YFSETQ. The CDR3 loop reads CASSFSRGLNTEAFF. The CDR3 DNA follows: TGCGCCAGCAGCTTCTCACGGGGGTTGAACACTGAAGCTTTCTTT.

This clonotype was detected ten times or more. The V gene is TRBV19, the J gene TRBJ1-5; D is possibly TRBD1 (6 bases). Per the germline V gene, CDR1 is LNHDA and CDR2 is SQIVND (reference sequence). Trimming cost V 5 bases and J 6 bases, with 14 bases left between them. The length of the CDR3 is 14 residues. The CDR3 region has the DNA TGTGCCAGTAGTCTAGGGGGTTCAGGTCAGCCCCAGCATTTT. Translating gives CASSLGGSGQPQHF.

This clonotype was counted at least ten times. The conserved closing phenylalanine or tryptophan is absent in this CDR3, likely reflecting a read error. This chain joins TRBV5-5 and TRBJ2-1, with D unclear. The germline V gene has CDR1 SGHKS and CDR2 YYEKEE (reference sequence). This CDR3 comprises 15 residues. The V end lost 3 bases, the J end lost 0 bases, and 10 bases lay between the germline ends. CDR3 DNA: TGTGCCAGCAGCTCCGACGTAGGCTCCTACAATGAGCAGTTCATC. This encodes CASSSDVGSYNEQFI.

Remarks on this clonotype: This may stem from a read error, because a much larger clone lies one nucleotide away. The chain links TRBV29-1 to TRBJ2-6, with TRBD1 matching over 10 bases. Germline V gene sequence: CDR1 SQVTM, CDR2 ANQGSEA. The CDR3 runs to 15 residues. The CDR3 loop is CSVTTGGSGANVLAF. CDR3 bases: TGCAGCGTGACGACAGGGGGCTCTGGGGCCAACGTCCTGGCTTTC. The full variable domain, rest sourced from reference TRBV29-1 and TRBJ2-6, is SAVISQKPSRDICQRGTSLTIQCQVDSQVTMMFWYRQQPGQSLTLIATANQGSEATYESGFVIDKFPISRPNLTFSTLTVSNMSPEDSSIYLCSVTTGGSGANVLAFGAGSRLTVL.

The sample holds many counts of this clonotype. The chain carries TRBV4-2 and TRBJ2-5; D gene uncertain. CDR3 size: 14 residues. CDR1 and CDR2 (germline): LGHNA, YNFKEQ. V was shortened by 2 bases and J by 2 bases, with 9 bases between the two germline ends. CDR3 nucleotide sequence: TGTGCCAGCAGCCAAAATTTAAGGCAAGAGACCCAGTACTTC. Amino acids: CASSQNLRQETQYF.

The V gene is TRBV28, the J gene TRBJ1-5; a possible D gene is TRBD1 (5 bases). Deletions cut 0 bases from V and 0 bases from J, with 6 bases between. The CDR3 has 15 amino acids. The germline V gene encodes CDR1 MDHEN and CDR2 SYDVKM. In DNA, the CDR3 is TGTGCCAGCAGTTTATGGGGGGATAGCAATCAGCCCCAGCATTTT. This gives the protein CASSLWGDSNQPQHF.

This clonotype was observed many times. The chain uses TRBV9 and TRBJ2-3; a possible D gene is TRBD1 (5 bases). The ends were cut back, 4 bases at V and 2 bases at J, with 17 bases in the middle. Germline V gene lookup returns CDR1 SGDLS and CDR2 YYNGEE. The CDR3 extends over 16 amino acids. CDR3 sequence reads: CASSPRRQKYTDTQYF. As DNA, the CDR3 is TGTGCCAGCAGCCCAAGAAGACAGAAATACACAGATACGCAGTATTTT.

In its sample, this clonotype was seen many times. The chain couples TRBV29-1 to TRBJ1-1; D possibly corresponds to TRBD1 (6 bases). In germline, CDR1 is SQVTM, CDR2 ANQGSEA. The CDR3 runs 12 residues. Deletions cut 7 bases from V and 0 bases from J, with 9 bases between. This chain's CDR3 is CSADRLNTEAFF. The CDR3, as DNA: TGCAGCGCCGACAGGTTGAACACTGAAGCTTTCTTT.

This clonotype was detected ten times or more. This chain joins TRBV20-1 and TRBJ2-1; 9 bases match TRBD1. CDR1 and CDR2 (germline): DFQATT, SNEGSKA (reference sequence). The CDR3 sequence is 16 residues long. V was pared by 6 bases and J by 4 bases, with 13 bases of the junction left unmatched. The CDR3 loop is CSAATPTGGIYNEQFF. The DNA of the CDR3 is TGCAGTGCCGCAACCCCGACAGGGGGAATTTACAATGAGCAGTTCTTC.

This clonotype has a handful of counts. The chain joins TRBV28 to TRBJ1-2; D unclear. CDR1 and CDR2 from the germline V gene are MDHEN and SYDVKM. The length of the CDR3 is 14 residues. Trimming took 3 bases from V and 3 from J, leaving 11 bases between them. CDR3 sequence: CASSFGSAYYGYTF. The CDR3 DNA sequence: TGTGCCAGCAGTTTTGGTTCGGCGTACTATGGCTACACCTTC.

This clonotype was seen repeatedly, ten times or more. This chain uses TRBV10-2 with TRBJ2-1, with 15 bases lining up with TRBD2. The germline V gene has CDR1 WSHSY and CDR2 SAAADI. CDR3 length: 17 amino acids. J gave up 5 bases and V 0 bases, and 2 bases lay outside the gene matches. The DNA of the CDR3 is TGCGCCAGCAGTGAGTCCCGGACTAGCGGGAGGGACAATGAGCAGTTCTTC. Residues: CASSESRTSGRDNEQFF.

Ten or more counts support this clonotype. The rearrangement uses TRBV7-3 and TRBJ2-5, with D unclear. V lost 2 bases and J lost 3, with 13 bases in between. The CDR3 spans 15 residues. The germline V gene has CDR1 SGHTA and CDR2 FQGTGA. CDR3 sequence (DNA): TGTGCCAGCAGCTTATCCCATGGACCAAAAGAGACCCAGTACTTC. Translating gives CASSLSHGPKETQYF.

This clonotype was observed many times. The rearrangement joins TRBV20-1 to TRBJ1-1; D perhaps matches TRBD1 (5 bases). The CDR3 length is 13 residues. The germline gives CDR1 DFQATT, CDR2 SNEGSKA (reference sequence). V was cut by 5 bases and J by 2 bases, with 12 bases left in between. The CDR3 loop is CSASGDGNTEAFF. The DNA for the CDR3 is TGCAGTGCTTCTGGGGACGGAAACACTGAAGCTTTCTTT.